These 32 T cell receptor beta chains were all obtained from the same sample, sequenced in a study of blood T cells in healthy people across ages. A second PCR of about 7 to 12 cycles used a sample-barcoded 5' primer and a J-beta primer mix. A single record per CDR3 protein comes from TCRdb applying MiXCR to the 5' RACE reads. Of around 800,000 distinct CDR3 sequences listed, 62% are singletons. Sequencing was performed on blood. The receptors stem from a young man in good health.

This clonotype has more than one count but fewer than ten. One end of the junction is discordant with germline, which a read error may explain. V usage is TRBV18 and J usage is TRBJ2-5, with 7 bases matching TRBD2. From germline, CDR1 is KGHSH and CDR2 LQKENI. This CDR3 is 11 amino acids long. In DNA, the CDR3 is TGTGCCAGCCGGGAGGTGGAGACTCAGTACTTC. Translation: CASREVETQYF.

To note about this clonotype: Germline is not matched at one junction end, which may reflect a read error. CDR3 protein: CACSQGRAVSTDTQYF. CDR3 DNA: TGTGCCTGCAGCCAAGGACGGGCTGTGAGCACAGATACGCAGTATTTT. This chain links TRBV6-6 with TRBJ2-3; D ambiguous. This CDR3 spans 16 amino acids. The V gene's germline CDR1 is MNHNY and CDR2 SVGAGI (reference sequence).

This clonotype has a handful of counts. This sequence joins TRBV4-3 and TRBJ2-5; 12 bases agree with TRBD2. This CDR3 is 18 amino acids long. Germline CDR1 and CDR2: LGHNA and YSLEER. J was trimmed by 1 base and V by 0 bases; bases with no gene match: 6. CDR3 amino acids: CASSQDWLAGGPQETQYF. The CDR3 DNA reads TGCGCCAGCAGCCAAGATTGGCTAGCGGGGGGGCCCCAAGAGACCCAGTACTTC.

V and J are TRBV24-1 and TRBJ2-1, with a possible D match to TRBD1 (8 bases). Germline V gene data show CDR1 as KGHDR and CDR2 as SFDVKD. The CDR3 spans 13 residues. The V and J ends lost 10 bases and 15 bases respectively, with 24 bases between them. CDR3 in amino acids: CATATGGGEDLFF. The CDR3, as DNA: TGTGCCACGGCAACAGGGGGAGGGGAAGATCTGTTCTTC.

The V call is TRBV27, the J call TRBJ2-1; D uncertain. The length of the CDR3 is 13 residues. Trimming took off 4 bases at V and 7 bases at J, with 11 bases between the two ends. Germline loops: CDR1 MNHEY, CDR2 SMNVEV (reference sequence). The CDR3 here is CASSSLAENEQFF. Here the CDR3 DNA reads TGTGCCAGCAGTTCTTTGGCTGAGAATGAGCAGTTCTTC.

This chain connects TRBV7-8 to TRBJ2-5; D may be TRBD2 (6 bases). The J call may be faulty, since TRBJ2-7 better matches the DNA end. This CDR3 is 14 amino acids long. Germline CDR1 reads SGHVS; CDR2 reads FQNEAQ. For the CDR3, the DNA is TGTGCCAGCAGCCCCACGGGGAGGAGAAACGAGCAGTACTTC. Translation: CASSPTGRRNEQYF.

This chain joins TRBV7-2 and TRBJ2-5, with D tentatively TRBD2 (5 bases). Trimming left V 5 bases short and J 1 base short, with 11 bases between. Germline CDR1 reads SGHTA; CDR2 reads FQGNSA. This CDR3 is 14 amino acids long. DNA for the CDR3: TGTGCCAGCAGCCGGGATTGGATCCAAGAGACCCAGTACTTC. Protein sequence: CASSRDWIQETQYF.

This clonotype has a handful of counts. The chain has TRBV24-1 and TRBJ2-1; 7 positions match TRBD2. Per the germline V gene, CDR1 is KGHDR and CDR2 is SFDVKD. The CDR3 is 16 residues long. The junction had 15 bases not matched to a gene; V was cut back by 5 bases and J by 9 bases. In nucleotides, the CDR3 is TGTGCCACCAGTGCCTCAGGAGCGGGGAACGAGGGTGAGCAGTTCTTC. Translating gives CATSASGAGNEGEQFF.

The chain has TRBV7-2 and TRBJ1-2, with a possible D match to TRBD1 (5 bases). The V end was cut by 5 bases, the J end by 4 bases, with 14 bases between. The CDR3 runs to 14 residues. Germline CDR1 and CDR2: SGHTA and FQGNSA. The CDR3 spells CASSPEPGAYGYTF. For the CDR3, the DNA is TGTGCCAGCAGCCCCGAGCCCGGGGCCTATGGCTACACCTTC.

J is TRBJ1-2 and V is TRBV2; 7 positions match TRBD1. CDR3 length: 15 residues. Germline V gives CDR1 SNHLY, CDR2 FYNNEI. Trimming removed 5 bases from V and 0 bases from J; junction bases left unmatched: 6. CDR3 DNA: TGTGCCAGCAGTCCCTACAGGGGAACTAACTATGGCTACACCTTC. Translation gives CASSPYRGTNYGYTF.

A few counts support this clonotype. This sequence joins TRBV28 and TRBJ2-7, with D unresolved. Germline assignment: CDR1 MDHEN and CDR2 SYDVKM. With 3 bases removed from V and 7 bases from J, the gap between germline ends came to 28 bases. The CDR3 runs 18 residues. For the CDR3, the DNA is TGTGCCAGCAGTTTGCACCCTTCTAGGCAGGAACTAACGAGGGAGCAGTACTTC. It translates to CASSLHPSRQELTREQYF.

As regards this clonotype: Possible read error: a much larger clone is one base away. The chain couples TRBV6-4 to TRBJ2-7; D is undetermined. Germline V lookup: CDR1 MRHNA, CDR2 SNTAGT. The CDR3 extends over 11 amino acids. V lost 2 bases and J lost 7, with 6 bases in between. The CDR3 sequence: CASSDIDEQYF. DNA of the CDR3: TGTGCCAGCAGTGACATCGATGAGCAGTACTTC.

V usage is TRBV7-3 and J usage is TRBJ1-5; 7 positions agree with TRBD1. V dropped 4 bases and J dropped 0; count of bases not matched to a gene: 3. Germline CDR1 is SGHTA and CDR2 is FQGTGA. There are 15 residues in the CDR3. CDR3 protein: CASSSQGCSNQPQHF. CDR3 DNA: TGTGCCAGCAGCTCACAGGGGTGTAGCAATCAGCCCCAGCATTTT. Full variable domain (rest looked up from reference TRBV7-3 and TRBJ1-5): GAGVSQTPSNKVTEKGKYVELRCDPISGHTALYWYRQSLGQGPEFLIYFQGTGAADDSGLPNDRFFAVRPEGSVSTLKIQRTERGDSAVYLCASSSQGCSNQPQHFGDGTRLSIL.

The V call is TRBV11-2, the J call TRBJ2-7, with 9 bases identical to TRBD2. The tail of the sequence fits TRBJ2-5 better, so the J call may be wrong. This CDR3 contains 16 residues. From germline, CDR1 is SGHAT and CDR2 FQNNGV. The CDR3 nucleotides are TGTGCCAGCAGCCTGTATAGCGGGGGCCGCCAAGAGACCCAGTACTTC. The encoded protein is CASSLYSGGRQETQYF.

The chain employs TRBV28 and TRBJ2-3; TRBD2 matches at 7 bases. The germline CDR1 and CDR2 sequences are MDHEN and SYDVKM. J was trimmed by 0 bases and V by 3 bases; bases with no gene match: 6. The CDR3 has 16 amino acids. The CDR3 reads CASSFVGGSSTDTQYF. In DNA, the CDR3 is TGTGCCAGCAGTTTCGTCGGGGGGAGTAGCACAGATACGCAGTATTTT.

As regards this clonotype: Relative to the germline gene, one junction end is altered; a read error may explain this. V is TRBV7-3 and J is TRBJ2-6, with 8 bases fitting TRBD1. This CDR3 contains 18 residues. CDR1 is SGHTA and CDR2 is FQGTGA in the germline V gene. The CDR3 bases are TGTGCCAGCAGCCTCACAGGGGGGTCGGCCTCTGGGGCCAACGCCCTGACTTTC. Translating gives CASSLTGGSASGANALTF.

DNA of the CDR3: TGTGCCAGCAGCCAAGCAACGGAGAATCAGCCCCAGCATTTT. It codes for CASSQATENQPQHF. The chain has TRBV3-1 and TRBJ1-5; D is undetermined. This CDR3 spans 14 amino acids. The germline CDR1 and CDR2 sequences are LGHDT and YNNKEL (reference sequence). Trimming took off 1 base at V and 4 bases at J, with 8 bases between the two ends.

The chain couples TRBV9 to TRBJ2-5; a possible D gene is TRBD2 (6 bases). Trimming took off 2 bases at V and 5 bases at J, with 13 bases between the two ends. The CDR3 length is 14 residues. The V gene's germline CDR1 is SGDLS and CDR2 YYNGEE. This CDR3 is CASSVFGGRETQYF. The DNA for the CDR3 is TGTGCCAGCAGCGTTTTCGGGGGAAGGGAGACCCAGTACTTC.

The chain combines TRBV27 with TRBJ2-7; possibly TRBD1 or TRBD2 for D (5 bases each). CDR1 and CDR2 from the germline V gene are MNHEY and SMNVEV (reference sequence). The CDR3 spans 15 residues. Trimming left V 5 bases short and J 3 bases short, with 17 bases between. The CDR3 DNA reads as TGTGCCAGCAGTCTGGGGGTTTCGGTTCTCTACGAGCAGTACTTC. Amino acid sequence: CASSLGVSVLYEQYF.

This clonotype was recorded a few times. The chain employs TRBV6-5 and TRBJ1-2; D call uncertain. Per germline, CDR1 MNHEY and CDR2 SVGAGI. The CDR3 has 12 residues. Trimming stripped 2 bases from V and 4 bases from J, with 5 bases between. DNA of the CDR3: TGTGCCAGCAGTTACCAGCCCTATGGCTACACCTTC. This translates into CASSYQPYGYTF.

This rearrangement joins TRBV27 to TRBJ2-5, with D perhaps TRBD2 (6 bases). The J call is uncertain, as TRBJ2-7 better fits the DNA end. The germline V gene encodes CDR1 MNHEY and CDR2 SMNVEV (reference sequence). CDR3 length: 16 amino acids. CDR3 sequence: CASSLTIPGLRYEQYF. The CDR3 nucleotides read TGTGCCAGCAGTCTAACGATTCCGGGACTGCGATACGAGCAGTACTTC.

V gene TRBV3-1 combines with J gene TRBJ1-2, with D uncertain. Germline-derived CDR1 and CDR2 are LGHDT and YNNKEL (reference sequence). With 4 bases removed from V and 4 bases from J, the gap between germline ends came to 16 bases. The CDR3 runs 15 residues. CDR3 DNA sequence: TGTGCCAGCAGCCTCAACAGCCCCGTCGCCTATGGCTACACCTTC. This gives the protein CASSLNSPVAYGYTF.

The genes are TRBV20-1 and TRBJ1-4, with D maybe TRBD1 (6 bases). This CDR3 region has 13 residues. Germline V gives CDR1 DFQATT, CDR2 SNEGSKA (reference sequence). V was cut by 6 bases and J by 5 bases, with 13 bases left in between. The chain's CDR3 is CSAQKGGNEKLFF. The CDR3 nucleotides are TGCAGTGCCCAGAAAGGGGGAAATGAAAAACTGTTTTTT.

This chain joins TRBV9 and TRBJ2-5, with TRBD2 matching over 12 bases. This CDR3 spans 17 amino acids. V lost 3 bases and J lost 2; bases outside the gene matches: 8. The germline V gene encodes CDR1 SGDLS and CDR2 YYNGEE. The CDR3 here is CASSAPTSGGTQETQYF. The DNA of the CDR3 is TGTGCCAGCAGCGCACCGACTAGCGGGGGAACTCAAGAGACCCAGTACTTC.

The table lists this clonotype with a few counts. The rearrangement joins TRBV12-3 or TRBV12-4 to TRBJ2-3, with 13 bases matching TRBD2. The length of the CDR3 is 14 residues. J gave up 4 bases and V 6 bases, and 1 base lay outside the gene matches. The CDR3 protein is CASSTSGGADTQYF. Written as DNA, the CDR3 is TGTGCCAGCAGCACTAGCGGGGGGGCAGATACGCAGTATTTT.

The chain recombines TRBV6-5 with TRBJ1-4, with D maybe TRBD1 (6 bases). Per germline, CDR1 MNHEY and CDR2 SVGAGI. The V and J ends lost 4 bases and 0 bases respectively, with 15 bases between them. CDR3 length: 17 residues. CDR3 bases: TGTGCCAGCAGTTTCTACAGGGTTCCTACAACTAATGAAAAACTGTTTTTT. Translating gives CASSFYRVPTTNEKLFF.

As concerns this clonotype: One end of the junction does not line up with germline, which may come from a read error. The chain couples TRBV20-1 to TRBJ1-2; the D is unclear. Per the germline V gene, CDR1 is DFQATT and CDR2 is SNEGSKA (reference sequence). The CDR3 sequence is 13 residues long. The CDR3 region has the DNA TGCAGTACTAGAGATCAGAACAGACGCGGCTACACCTTC. It specifies CSTRDQNRRGYTF.

The chain has TRBV29-1 and TRBJ1-2, with D hard to call. Germline CDR1 reads SQVTM; CDR2 reads ANQGSEA. V lost 5 bases and J 4 bases, leaving 11 bases between the germline ends. The CDR3 sequence is 12 residues long. CDR3 loop: CSVKNRSYGYTF. The CDR3 DNA reads as TGCAGCGTTAAAAACAGAAGCTATGGCTACACCTTC.

The rearrangement joins TRBV12-3 or TRBV12-4 to TRBJ2-7; D may match TRBD1 or TRBD2 (5 bases each). The J call may be incorrect, as the DNA end agrees better with TRBJ2-5. The CDR3 has 16 residues. The CDR3 sequence: CASSPGSNGVGETQYF. The CDR3 region has the DNA TGTGCCAGCAGTCCAGGGAGCAACGGGGTGGGAGAGACCCAGTACTTC.

This chain joins TRBV9 and TRBJ2-5; 7 bases align to TRBD1. CDR3 length: 15 residues. Germline-derived CDR1 and CDR2 are SGDLS and YYNGEE. The junction had 6 bases not matched to a gene; V was cut back by 3 bases and J by 1 base. The CDR3 DNA follows: TGTGCCAGCAGCGCGAGGGACAGTCGCCAAGAGACCCAGTACTTC. Amino acids: CASSARDSRQETQYF.

The V gene is TRBV14, the J gene TRBJ1-2; 11 bases fit TRBD1. After removal of 4 bases from V and 8 bases from J, the junction contained 9 bases not matched to a gene. The CDR3 has 15 amino acids. The V gene's germline CDR1 is SGHDN and CDR2 FVKESK. The chain's CDR3 is CASSPWTGGGRGYTF. In DNA form, the CDR3 reads TGTGCCAGCAGCCCATGGACAGGGGGCGGAAGGGGCTACACCTTC.

The chain uses TRBV7-2 and TRBJ2-4, with D perhaps matching TRBD1 (5 bases). In germline, CDR1 is SGHTA, CDR2 FQGNSA. This CDR3 has 16 amino acids. With 1 base removed from V and 0 bases from J, the gap between germline ends came to 10 bases. DNA for the CDR3: TGTGCCAGCAGCTTAGTAGGGGTCCTAGCCAAAAACATTCAGTACTTC. Its translation: CASSLVGVLAKNIQYF.